This T cell receptor beta chain is drawn from a study of cytomegalovirus exposure and HLA in healthy donors. The wider study: The same platform used for the roughly 600 first-cohort repertoires was also used for the roughly 130 validation repertoires, as a later analysis reported. General study results and limits: TCR sequences were mostly rare, though some public TCRs occurred in many donors. Per published reports, the classifier diagnosed cytomegalovirus status with high specificity and sensitivity. More than 150 TCR beta chains were listed as cytomegalovirus-associated.

As regards this clone: The antigen is undetermined.

The junction had 11 bases not matched to a gene; V was cut back by 4 bases and J by 1 base. The V gene's germline CDR1 is KGHSH and CDR2 LQKENI. This CDR3 is 18 amino acids long. This table comes from immunoSEQ multiplex PCR, and its TCRdb copy is limited to in-frame clones, with some not included. In the table there are 150,000 to 200,000 clones, 85% to 90% of which are singletons. This receptor was obtained from a man between 18 and 29 years old in good health and CMV-seronegative. The gene calls are TRBV18 and TRBJ2-1; 9 positions match TRBD1. The specimen was PBMCs. The CDR3 region is CASSRDQPGTGSYNEQFF. In nucleotides, the CDR3 is TGTGCCAGCTCACGAGACCAACCAGGGACAGGGTCCTACAATGAGCAGTTCTTC.